Listed below are T cell receptor beta chains from one sample, sequenced in a study of radiation and T cells in renal cell carcinoma. Sequenced by immunoSEQ multiplex PCR; TCRdb stores in-frame clones only, minus some. The sample records over 12,000 clones, approximately 65% being singletons. Sequencing used tumor tissue, obtained from a patient whose treatment was nephrectomy without radiotherapy. The receptors were gathered from a man between 60 and 75 years old with renal cell carcinoma. Each CDR3 is given with its conserved first and last residue. A D gene is named only where the DNA matches it firmly. The size of a clone is reported for some rows only, either as once, few or many, or as a class for expanded clones.

>TRBV10-3|NA|TRBJ1-4|few
CAISEGGAREKLFF
TGTGCCATCAGTGAAGGGGGGGCGCGTGAAAAACTGTTTTTT
>TRBV11-2|TRBD1|TRBJ2-4|NA
CASSPDRPSLAKNIQYF
TGTGCCAGCAGCCCGGACAGGCCCTCTTTAGCCAAAAACATTCAGTACTTC
>TRBV25-1|NA|TRBJ2-6|NA
CASSEGGTGANVLTF
TGTGCCAGCAGTGAAGGGGGGACTGGGGCCAACGTCCTGACTTTC
>TRBV19|TRBD1|TRBJ2-3|NA
CASSIGTEDTQYF
TGTGCCAGTAGTATCGGGACAGAAGATACGCAGTATTTT
>TRBV9|NA|TRBJ2-2|NA
CASSVATGAGELFF
TGTGCCAGCAGCGTAGCTACGGGAGCCGGGGAGCTGTTTTTT
>TRBV7-3|NA|TRBJ2-7|NA
CASSLNSAYEQYF
TGTGCCAGCAGCCTTAACTCAGCCTACGAGCAGTACTTC
>TRBV2|TRBD1|TRBJ1-5|few
CASSRQGARQPQHF
TGTGCCAGCAGCAGACAGGGGGCGAGGCAGCCCCAGCATTTT
>TRBV27|NA|TRBJ1-1|NA
CASSSQGREAFF
TGTGCCAGCAGTTCCCAGGGCAGGGAAGCTTTCTTT
>TRBV2|NA|TRBJ1-1|few
CASSPGPANTEAFF
TGTGCCAGCAGTCCAGGACCGGCGAACACTGAAGCTTTCTTT
>TRBV6-1|NA|TRBJ2-7|NA
CASSDSGVEQYF
TGTGCCAGCAGCGATTCAGGGGTCGAGCAGTACTTC
>TRBV6-6|NA|TRBJ1-5|NA
CASSWGGRRNQPQHF
TGTGCCAGCAGTTGGGGGGGGCGCCGCAATCAGCCCCAGCATTTT
>TRBV7-2|NA|TRBJ2-5|NA
CASSKYQETQYF
TGTGCCAGCAGCAAGTACCAAGAGACCCAGTACTTC
>TRBV28|NA|TRBJ1-1|NA
CASRLSSWRVGEAFF
TGTGCCAGCAGGTTGTCCTCGTGGAGAGTGGGTGAAGCTTTCTTT
>TRBV6-1|TRBD1|TRBJ1-1|NA
CASSLTGTGAEAFF
TGTGCCAGCAGTTTGACAGGGACGGGGGCTGAAGCTTTCTTT
>TRBV6-1|TRBD2|TRBJ2-7|once
CASSEASGGSYEQYF
TGTGCCAGCAGTGAAGCTAGCGGGGGCTCCTACGAGCAGTACTTC
>TRBV7-2|NA|TRBJ2-7|NA
CASSLTSTYEQYF
TGTGCCAGCAGCTTAACTTCGACCTACGAGCAGTACTTC
>TRBV5-8|NA|TRBJ2-6|NA
CASSRGSTVAGGANVLTF
TGTGCCAGCAGCCGAGGTTCTACAGTGGCTGGCGGGGCCAACGTCCTGACTTTC
>TRBV5-1|NA|TRBJ1-2|NA
CASSLGQIHSYGYTF
TGCGCCAGCAGCTTAGGGCAGATCCACTCCTATGGCTACACCTTC
>TRBV30|NA|TRBJ1-1|NA
CAWSAGRSNTEAFF
TGTGCCTGGAGTGCCGGACGGTCGAACACTGAAGCTTTCTTT
>TRBV4-3|NA|TRBJ1-3|NA
CASSQFPSGTSSGNTIYF
TGCGCCAGCAGCCAATTTCCTAGCGGGACTTCCTCTGGAAACACCATATATTTT
>TRBV7-9|NA|TRBJ1-2|NA
CASSLSNLNYGYTF
TGTGCCAGCAGCTTATCAAACTTAAACTATGGCTACACCTTC
>TRBV5-6|NA|TRBJ1-2|NA
CASSLANYGYTF
TGTGCCAGCAGCTTGGCTAACTATGGCTACACCTTC
>TRBV28|NA|TRBJ1-1|NA
CASSWRPGQGNTEAFF
TGTGCCAGCAGTTGGCGGCCGGGGCAGGGGAACACTGAAGCTTTCTTT
>TRBV7-9|TRBD1|TRBJ2-7|NA
CASSLQGATYEQYF
TGTGCCAGCAGCTTACAGGGGGCAACCTACGAGCAGTACTTC
>TRBV6-1|TRBD1|TRBJ1-5|medium-sized
CASSEGTGGSASNQPQHF
TGTGCCAGCAGTGAAGGGACAGGGGGTTCGGCTAGCAATCAGCCCCAGCATTTT
>TRBV6-5|TRBD2|TRBJ2-1|NA
CASSYSSGGVYNEQFF
TGTGCCAGCAGTTACTCTAGCGGGGGGGTGTACAATGAGCAGTTCTTC
>TRBV4-3|TRBD2|TRBJ2-3|once
CASSQDGRADTQYF
TGCGCCAGCAGCCAAGACGGGAGGGCGGATACGCAGTATTTT
>TRBV29-1|TRBD1|TRBJ1-4|few
CSVEKKRGQGPRPVNEKLFF
TGCAGCGTTGAAAAAAAACGGGGACAGGGACCTCGCCCAGTTAATGAAAAACTGTTTTTT
>TRBV19|NA|TRBJ2-2|few
CASSKAGVNTGELFF
TGTGCCAGTAGTAAAGCAGGGGTGAACACCGGGGAGCTGTTTTTT
>TRBV18|NA|TRBJ1-1|few
CASSPQSDYSSSAEAFF
TGTGCCAGCTCACCACAATCCGACTACTCTTCATCAGCTGAAGCTTTCTTT
>TRBV11-3|TRBD2|TRBJ2-5|NA
CASSLGWAGGQETQYF
TGTGCCAGCAGCTTAGGTTGGGCGGGGGGCCAAGAGACCCAGTACTTC
>TRBV6-1|TRBD2|TRBJ2-1|NA
CASSVAGAYNEQFF
TGTGCCAGCAGTGTGGCGGGAGCCTACAATGAGCAGTTCTTC
>TRBV5-1|TRBD1|TRBJ1-2|NA
CASSFGQGSGYTF
TGCGCCAGCAGCTTTGGACAGGGGAGCGGCTACACCTTC
>TRBV30|TRBD1|TRBJ2-7|NA
CAWKRDRASYEQYF
TGTGCCTGGAAAAGGGACAGGGCCTCCTACGAGCAGTACTTC
>TRBV19|NA|TRBJ2-7|NA
CASSIGPAVSYEQYF
TGTGCCAGTAGTATAGGTCCCGCAGTCTCCTACGAGCAGTACTTC
>TRBV5-5|NA|TRBJ2-6|NA
CASSLSPAGANVLTF
TGTGCCAGCAGCCTGAGCCCGGCCGGGGCCAACGTCCTGACTTTC
>TRBV11-3|NA|TRBJ2-7|few
CASSKSDYEQYF
TGTGCCAGCAGCAAATCGGACTACGAGCAGTACTTC
>TRBV11-3|NA|TRBJ2-2|NA
CASSSYTGELFF
TGTGCCAGCAGCTCCTACACCGGGGAGCTGTTTTTT
>TRBV6-4|TRBD1|TRBJ2-3|few
CASSDGQGADTQYF
TGTGCCAGCAGTGACGGACAGGGGGCAGATACGCAGTATTTT
>TRBV5-1|NA|TRBJ2-2|NA
CASSFSGINTGELFF
TGCGCCAGCAGCTTCTCCGGGATAAACACCGGGGAGCTGTTTTTT
>TRBV6-5|NA|TRBJ1-3|few
CASTDGLAGNTIYF
TGTGCCAGCACCGACGGCCTCGCTGGAAACACCATATATTTT
>TRBV2|NA|TRBJ2-4|NA
CASSTEQLAKNIQYF
TGTGCCAGCAGTACCGAACAGTTAGCCAAAAACATTCAGTACTTC
>TRBV7-2|NA|TRBJ2-3|NA
CASSYTDTQYF
TGTGCCAGCAGCTATACAGATACGCAGTATTTT
>TRBV27|NA|TRBJ1-1|NA
CASSLRSNTEAFF
TGTGCCAGCAGTCTACGTTCGAACACTGAAGCTTTCTTT
>TRBV28|NA|TRBJ2-7|NA
CASKTGGFVTYEQYF
TGTGCCAGCAAAACGGGGGGCTTTGTGACCTACGAGCAGTACTTC
>TRBV27|NA|TRBJ2-2|NA
CASGGRTNTGELFF
TGTGCCAGCGGTGGGAGGACGAACACCGGGGAGCTGTTTTTT
>TRBV28|NA|TRBJ1-5|few
CASSDSNQPQHF
TGTGCCAGCAGCGATAGCAATCAGCCCCAGCATTTT
>TRBV18|TRBD1|TRBJ2-7|few
CASSTGTASYEQYF
TGTGCCAGCTCGACCGGGACAGCCTCCTACGAGCAGTACTTC
>TRBV4-3|TRBD1|TRBJ1-2|once
CASSQVRQGWGYTF
TGCGCCAGCAGCCAAGTTAGACAGGGTTGGGGCTACACCTTC
>TRBV7-8|NA|TRBJ2-6|NA
CASSLARSSGANVLTF
TGTGCCAGCAGCTTAGCGAGGAGCTCTGGGGCCAACGTCCTGACTTTC
>TRBV27|NA|TRBJ1-1|NA
CASSLQMGRNTEAFF
TGTGCCAGCAGTTTACAGATGGGGCGAAACACTGAAGCTTTCTTT
>TRBV30|TRBD2|TRBJ2-1|NA
CAFCSGRVPNEQFF
TGTGCCTTCTGTAGCGGGAGGGTTCCCAATGAGCAGTTCTTC
>TRBV7-3|NA|TRBJ1-1|NA
CASSLNAGANTEAFF
TGTGCCAGCAGCTTAAACGCAGGGGCGAACACTGAAGCTTTCTTT